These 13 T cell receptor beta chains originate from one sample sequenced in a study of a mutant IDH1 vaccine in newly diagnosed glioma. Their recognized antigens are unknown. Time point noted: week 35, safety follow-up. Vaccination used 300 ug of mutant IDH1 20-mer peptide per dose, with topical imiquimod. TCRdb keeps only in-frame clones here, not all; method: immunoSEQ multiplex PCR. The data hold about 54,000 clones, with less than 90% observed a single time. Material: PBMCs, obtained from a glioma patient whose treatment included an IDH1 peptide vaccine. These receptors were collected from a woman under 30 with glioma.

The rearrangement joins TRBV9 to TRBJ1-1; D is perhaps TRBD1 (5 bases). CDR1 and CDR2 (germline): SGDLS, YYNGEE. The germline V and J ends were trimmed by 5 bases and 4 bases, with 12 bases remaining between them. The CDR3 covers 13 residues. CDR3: CASSISGFTEAFF. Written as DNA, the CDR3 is TGTGCCAGCAGTATTTCAGGGTTCACTGAAGCTTTCTTT. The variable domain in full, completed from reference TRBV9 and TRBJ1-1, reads DSGVTQTPKHLITATGQRVTLRCSPRSGDLSVYWYQQSLDQGLQFLIQYYNGEERAKGNILERFSAQQFPDLHSELNLSSLELGDSALYFCASSISGFTEAFFGQGTRLTVV.

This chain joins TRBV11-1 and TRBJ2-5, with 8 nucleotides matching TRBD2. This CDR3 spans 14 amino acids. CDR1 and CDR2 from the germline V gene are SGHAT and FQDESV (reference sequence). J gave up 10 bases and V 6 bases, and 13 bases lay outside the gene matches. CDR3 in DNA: TGTGCCAGCAGTCCACCCCCAAGCGGGGGTATCCAGTACTTC. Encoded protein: CASSPPPSGGIQYF.

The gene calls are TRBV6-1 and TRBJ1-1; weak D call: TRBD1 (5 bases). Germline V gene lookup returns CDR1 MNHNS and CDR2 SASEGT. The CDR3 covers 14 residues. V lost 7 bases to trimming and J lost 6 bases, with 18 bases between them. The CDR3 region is CASTPLGGMAEAFF. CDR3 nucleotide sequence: TGTGCCAGCACCCCCTTGGGGGGTATGGCTGAAGCTTTCTTT.

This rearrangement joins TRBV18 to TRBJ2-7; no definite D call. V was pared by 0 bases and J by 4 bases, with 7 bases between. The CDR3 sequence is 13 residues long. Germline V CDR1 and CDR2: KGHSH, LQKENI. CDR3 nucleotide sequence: TGTGCCAGCTCACCACCGCAGGAGTACGAGCAGTACTTC. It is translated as CASSPPQEYEQYF.

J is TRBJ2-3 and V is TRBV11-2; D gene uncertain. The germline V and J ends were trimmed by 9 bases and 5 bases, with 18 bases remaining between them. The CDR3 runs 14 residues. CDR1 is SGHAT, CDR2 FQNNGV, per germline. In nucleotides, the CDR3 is TGTGCCAGTCTTGATGCAGGAGATCAAGATACGCAGTATTTT. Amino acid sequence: CASLDAGDQDTQYF.

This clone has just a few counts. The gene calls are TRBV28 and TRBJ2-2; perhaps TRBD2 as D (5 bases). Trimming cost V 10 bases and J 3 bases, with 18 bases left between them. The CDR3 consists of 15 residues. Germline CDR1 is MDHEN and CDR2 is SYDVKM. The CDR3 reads CAILEALSDTGELFF. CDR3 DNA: TGTGCCATTCTGGAGGCCCTCTCCGACACCGGGGAGCTGTTTTTT.

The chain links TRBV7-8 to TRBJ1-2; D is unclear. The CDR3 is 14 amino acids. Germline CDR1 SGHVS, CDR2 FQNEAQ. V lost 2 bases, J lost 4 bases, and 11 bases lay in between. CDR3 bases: TGTGCCAGCAGCTTAAACCCGGTCGGCTATGGCTACACCTTC. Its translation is CASSLNPVGYGYTF.

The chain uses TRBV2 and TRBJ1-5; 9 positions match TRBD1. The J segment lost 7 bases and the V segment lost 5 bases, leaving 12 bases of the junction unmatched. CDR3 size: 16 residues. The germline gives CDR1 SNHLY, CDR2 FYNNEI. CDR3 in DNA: TGTGCCAGCAGTAGTAATAGGGGACAGGGTGGACAGCCCCAGCATTTT. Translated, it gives CASSSNRGQGGQPQHF.

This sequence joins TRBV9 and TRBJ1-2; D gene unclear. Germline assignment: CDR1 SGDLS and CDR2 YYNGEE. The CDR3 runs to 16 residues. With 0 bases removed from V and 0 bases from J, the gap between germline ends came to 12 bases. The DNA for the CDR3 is TGTGCCAGCAGCGTAGAGGCAACCGAAGCTAACTATGGCTACACCTTC. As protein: CASSVEATEANYGYTF.

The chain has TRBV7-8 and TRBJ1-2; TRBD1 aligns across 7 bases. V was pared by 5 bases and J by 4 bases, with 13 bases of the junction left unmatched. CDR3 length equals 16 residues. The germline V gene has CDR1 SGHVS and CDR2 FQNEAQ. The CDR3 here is CASSLSGGGSGYGYTF. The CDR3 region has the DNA TGTGCCAGCAGCCTCTCAGGAGGGGGCTCGGGCTATGGCTACACCTTC.

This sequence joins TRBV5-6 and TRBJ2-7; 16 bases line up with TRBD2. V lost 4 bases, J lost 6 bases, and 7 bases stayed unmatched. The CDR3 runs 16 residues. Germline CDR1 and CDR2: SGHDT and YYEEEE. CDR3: CASSGTSGGASGEQYF. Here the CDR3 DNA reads TGTGCCAGCAGCGGGACTAGCGGGGGGGCTTCAGGCGAGCAGTACTTC.

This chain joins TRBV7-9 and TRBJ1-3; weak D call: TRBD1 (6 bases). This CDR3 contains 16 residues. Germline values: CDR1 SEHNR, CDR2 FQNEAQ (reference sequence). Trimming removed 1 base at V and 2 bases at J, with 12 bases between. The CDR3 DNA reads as TGTGCCAGCAGCTTAGGGGACACACTAGCTGGAAACACCATATATTTT. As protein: CASSLGDTLAGNTIYF.

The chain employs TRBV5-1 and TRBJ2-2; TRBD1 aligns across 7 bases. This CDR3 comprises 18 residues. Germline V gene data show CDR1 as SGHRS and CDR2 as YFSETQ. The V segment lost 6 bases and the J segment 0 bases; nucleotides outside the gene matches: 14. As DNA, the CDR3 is TGCGCCAGCAATCGACAGGGCCTAAACTTCGCGAACACCGGGGAGCTGTTTTTT. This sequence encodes CASNRQGLNFANTGELFF.